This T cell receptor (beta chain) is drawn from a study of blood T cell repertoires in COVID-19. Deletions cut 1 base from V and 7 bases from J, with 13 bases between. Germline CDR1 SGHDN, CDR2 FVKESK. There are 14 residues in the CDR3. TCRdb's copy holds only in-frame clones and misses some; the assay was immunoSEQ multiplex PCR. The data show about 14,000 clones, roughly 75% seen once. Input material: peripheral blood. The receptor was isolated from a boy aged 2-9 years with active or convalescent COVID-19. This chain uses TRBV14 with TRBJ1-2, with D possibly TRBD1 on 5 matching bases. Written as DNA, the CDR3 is TGTGCCAGCAGCCAAGGGACCAGGGCAGGTGGCTACACCTTC. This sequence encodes CASSQGTRAGGYTF.